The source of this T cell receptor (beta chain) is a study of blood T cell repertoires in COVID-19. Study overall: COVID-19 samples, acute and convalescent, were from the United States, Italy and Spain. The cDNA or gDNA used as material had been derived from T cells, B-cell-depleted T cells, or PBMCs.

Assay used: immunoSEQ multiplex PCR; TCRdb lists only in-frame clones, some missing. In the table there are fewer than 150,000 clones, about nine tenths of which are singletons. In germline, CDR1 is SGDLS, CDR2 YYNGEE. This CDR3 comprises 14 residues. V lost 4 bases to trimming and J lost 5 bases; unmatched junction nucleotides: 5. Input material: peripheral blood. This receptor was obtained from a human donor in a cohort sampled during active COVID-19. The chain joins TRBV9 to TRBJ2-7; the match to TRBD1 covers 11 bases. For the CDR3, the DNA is TGTGCCAGCAGCCTAGGACAGGGGGCCAACGAGCAGTACTTC. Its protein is CASSLGQGANEQYF.